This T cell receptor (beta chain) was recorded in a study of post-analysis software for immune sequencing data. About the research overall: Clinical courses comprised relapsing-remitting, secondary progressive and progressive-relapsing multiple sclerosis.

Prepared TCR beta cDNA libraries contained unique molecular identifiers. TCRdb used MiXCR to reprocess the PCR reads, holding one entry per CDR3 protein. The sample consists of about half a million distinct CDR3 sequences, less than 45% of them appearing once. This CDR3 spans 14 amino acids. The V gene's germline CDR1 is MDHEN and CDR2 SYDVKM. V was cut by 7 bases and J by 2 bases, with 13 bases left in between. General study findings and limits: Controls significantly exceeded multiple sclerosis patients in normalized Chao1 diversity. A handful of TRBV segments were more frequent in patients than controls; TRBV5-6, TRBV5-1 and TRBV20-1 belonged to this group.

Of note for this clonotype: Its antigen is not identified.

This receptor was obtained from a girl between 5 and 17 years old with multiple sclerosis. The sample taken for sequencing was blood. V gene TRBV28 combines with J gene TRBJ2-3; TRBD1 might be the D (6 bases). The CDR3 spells CASTAGALTDTQYF. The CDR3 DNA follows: TGTGCCAGCACGGCAGGGGCCCTCACAGATACGCAGTATTTT.